Following are 5 T cell receptor beta chains from one sample sequenced in a study of blood T cell repertoires in COVID-19. Assay used: immunoSEQ multiplex PCR; TCRdb lists only in-frame clones, some missing. This table has some 54,000 clones, 80% to 85% appearing once. What was sequenced was peripheral blood. The source of these receptors is a woman in her sixties or seventies with acute or convalescent COVID-19.

The rearrangement uses TRBV28 and TRBJ1-6, with a tentative D call TRBD1 (6 bases). CDR1 is MDHEN and CDR2 is SYDVKM in the germline V gene. The V and J ends lost 3 bases and 13 bases respectively, with 16 bases between them. The CDR3 loop spans 14 amino acids. The CDR3 nucleotides are TGTGCCAGCAGTTTCGCGAGGGGGATCTACCCCCTCCACTTT. Protein product: CASSFARGIYPLHF.

This clone showed up just a few times. This chain connects TRBV7-9 to TRBJ1-4, with 8 bases lining up with TRBD1. CDR3 length equals 16 residues. Trimming took 0 bases from V and 3 from J; bases not matched to a gene: 3. Germline V gene data show CDR1 as SEHNR and CDR2 as FQNEAQ (reference sequence). The CDR3 DNA is TGTGCCAGCAGCTTAGCGGTGGACAGGGCTAATGAAAAACTGTTTTTT. As protein: CASSLAVDRANEKLFF.

The sample holds one count of this clone. The V and J genes are TRBV19 and TRBJ1-5; D not certain. Trimming pared 4 bases from V and 9 bases from J, leaving 25 bases between. Germline loops: CDR1 LNHDA, CDR2 SQIVND (reference sequence). CDR3 length: 17 amino acids. The CDR3 loop reads CASSKSVEGYPKGPQHF. As DNA, the CDR3 is TGTGCCAGTAGTAAGTCTGTAGAGGGCTATCCTAAGGGGCCCCAGCATTTT.

The V call is TRBV6-6, the J call TRBJ1-4; no reliable D call. V was pared by 6 bases and J by 10 bases, with 21 bases between. This CDR3 region has 15 residues. In germline, CDR1 is MNHNY, CDR2 SVGAGI (reference sequence). CDR3 amino acids: CASRRQDGDIGKLFF. The DNA for the CDR3 is TGTGCCAGCAGGCGACAAGACGGAGATATCGGAAAACTGTTTTTT.

On this clone itself: The same CDR3 arises from other DNA sequences in this sample as well. The gene calls are TRBV24-1 and TRBJ2-7, with 11 bases aligning to TRBD2. This CDR3 contains 14 residues. CDR1 and CDR2 from the germline V gene are KGHDR and SFDVKD. Trimming took 4 bases from V and 4 from J; bases not matched to a gene: 2. The chain's CDR3 is CATSDGTSGYEQYF. The CDR3 DNA is TGTGCCACCAGTGACGGGACTAGCGGATACGAGCAGTACTTC.